This entry concerns a single T cell receptor beta chain. This clonotype came up once. The clone's antigen remains unknown. Base qualities are not recorded, but no much larger clone differs from it by a single base. The data were taken from a study of blood T cells in healthy people across ages (dated by TCRdb to the mid-2010s). General notes on the study: Template switching captured roughly one uniquely barcoded TCR beta cDNA molecule per two T cells in model experiments. Donors were grouped into four age groups: young (average 16 years), middle-aged (around 39), aged (62) and long-lived (just over 80). For two donors (one aged 18 to 30 and one aged 80 or older), the study analyzed two additional independent replicas of 1 million unique cDNA reads from the same blood draw. To avoid experimental bias, donors of different ages were randomly spread across the sequencing lanes. Age-related changes in TCR beta repertoire diversity were measured in the study by deep sequencing normalized with unique cDNA molecular identifiers. Broad study findings and their caveats: As age increased, observed TCR beta diversity per million T cells dropped in a roughly linear way, and a significant reduction was already evident by age 40. Compared with the aged group, the long-lived group had more naive CD4+ T cells, fewer expanded clones and increased TCR diversity, a pattern suggesting age selection. Because profiling used bulk unsorted PBMCs, naive and antigen-experienced compartments could not be compared conclusively. The CMV infection status of donors was not known, potentially confounding age-related changes in expanded clonotypes. The percentage of naive T cells measured by flow cytometry correlated strongly with observed TCR beta diversity. Estimates of total diversity from one million sequenced T cells were regarded as lower bounds and underestimates.

Systemically healthy Caucasian individuals from Russia, approximately 39 in total and aged roughly 6 to 95 years, were included as donors. Roughly 10 milliliters of peripheral blood were drawn from each donor into EDTA-treated Vacutainer tubes. PBMCs were isolated by Ficoll-Paque density-gradient centrifugation, with at least 6 million obtained per sample. Total RNA was extracted from PBMCs with Trizol reagent, with at least 5 micrograms obtained per sample. For every donor, flow cytometry on a PBMC aliquot measured the percentage of naive CD45RAhigh/CD27high T cells. Library preparation employed 5' RACE. The instrument was an Illumina HiSeq 2500. A second PCR of roughly 6 to 12 cycles was run with a J-beta primer mix and a sample-barcoded 5' primer. A template-switch 5' adaptor carrying 12 random nucleotides introduced a unique molecular identifier onto each TCR beta cDNA molecule. Each sample yielded at least 2.5 million CDR3-containing paired-end reads. The Mint cDNA synthesis kit, primed by a TRBC-specific oligonucleotide, was used to synthesize first-strand cDNA from all RNA. Following uracil-DNA glycosylase treatment, all cDNA underwent a first 18-cycle PCR with the universal primers M1SS and BC2_uni_R. As for the original processing: For normalization, 1 million high-quality reads, each with a distinct molecular identifier, were randomly selected from each sample. Instead of being binned into consensus sequences, reads that shared molecular identifiers were thrown out. MiTCR, set to a Q25 quality threshold and the strictest error-elimination algorithm, was used for CDR3 identification, clonotype clustering and error correction. Lower-bound total TCR beta diversity was estimated with a nonparametric unseen species model using Euler transformation. TCRdb reran the public reads through fastp at Q25 and MiXCR, keeping productive beta chains. Each CDR3 protein gets just one entry, which takes the most common genes and DNA from the rows behind it. In this record, the V and J calls reflect TCRdb's handling and not the investigators' own analysis. This sample has hundreds of thousands of distinct CDR3 sequences in its table, and 56% of those were observed once. Together, the top ten hold approximately 24% of the sample.

The germline V gene supplies CDR1 SGHVS and CDR2 FQNEAQ. Trimming removed 4 bases from V and 4 bases from J; the gene matches leave 8 bases unexplained. There are 15 amino acids in the CDR3, from cysteine to phenylalanine inclusive. The sequence is cut down to CDR3 DNA, 45 bases in frame from base 1. This receptor was identified in a middle-aged man in good health. The chain is assembled from TRBV7-8 and TRBJ2-3; 7 middle bases align to TRBD1. The material sequenced was blood. The DNA sequence follows: TGTGCCAGCAGCTCCACAGGGGTGGAGTCAGATACGCAGTATTTT. Protein translation: CASSSTGVESDTQYF.